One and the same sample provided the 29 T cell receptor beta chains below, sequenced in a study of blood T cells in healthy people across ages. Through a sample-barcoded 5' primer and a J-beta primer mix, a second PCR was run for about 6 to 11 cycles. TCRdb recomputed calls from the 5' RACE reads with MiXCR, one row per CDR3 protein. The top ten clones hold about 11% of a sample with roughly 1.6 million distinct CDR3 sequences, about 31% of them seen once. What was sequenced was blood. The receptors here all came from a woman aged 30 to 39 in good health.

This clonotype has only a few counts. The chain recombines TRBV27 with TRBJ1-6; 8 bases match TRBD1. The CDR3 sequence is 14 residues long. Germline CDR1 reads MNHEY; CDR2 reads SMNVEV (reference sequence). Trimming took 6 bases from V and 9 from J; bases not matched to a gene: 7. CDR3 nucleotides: TGTGCCAGCAGATCAACAGGGGGGAGTTCACCCCTCCACTTT. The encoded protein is CASRSTGGSSPLHF.

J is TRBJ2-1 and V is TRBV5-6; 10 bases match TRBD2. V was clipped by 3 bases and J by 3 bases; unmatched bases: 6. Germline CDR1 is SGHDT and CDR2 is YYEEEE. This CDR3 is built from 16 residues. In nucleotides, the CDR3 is TGTGCCAGCAGCTACCGTTCTAGCGGGGGCTACAATGAGCAGTTCTTC. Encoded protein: CASSYRSSGGYNEQFF.

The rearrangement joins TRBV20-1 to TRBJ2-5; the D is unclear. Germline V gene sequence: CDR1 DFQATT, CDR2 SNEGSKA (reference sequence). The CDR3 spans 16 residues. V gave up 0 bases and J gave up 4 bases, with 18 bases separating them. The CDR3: CSARDWRKGIRETQYF. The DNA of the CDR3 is TGCAGTGCTAGAGATTGGAGAAAGGGAATCCGAGAGACCCAGTACTTC.

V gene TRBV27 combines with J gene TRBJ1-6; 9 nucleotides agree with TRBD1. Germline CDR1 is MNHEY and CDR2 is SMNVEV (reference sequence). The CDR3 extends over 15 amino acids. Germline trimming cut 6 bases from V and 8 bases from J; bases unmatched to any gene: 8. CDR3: CASSPGTGRDSPLHF. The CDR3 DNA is TGTGCCAGCAGCCCCGGGACAGGGAGGGATTCACCCCTCCACTTT.

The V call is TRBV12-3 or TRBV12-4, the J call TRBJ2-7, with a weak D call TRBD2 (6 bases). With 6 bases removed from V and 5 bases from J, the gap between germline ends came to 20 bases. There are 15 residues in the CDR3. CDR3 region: CASRFGLAGSHEQYF. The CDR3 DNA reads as TGTGCCAGCAGGTTTGGACTCGCGGGGAGCCACGAGCAGTACTTC.

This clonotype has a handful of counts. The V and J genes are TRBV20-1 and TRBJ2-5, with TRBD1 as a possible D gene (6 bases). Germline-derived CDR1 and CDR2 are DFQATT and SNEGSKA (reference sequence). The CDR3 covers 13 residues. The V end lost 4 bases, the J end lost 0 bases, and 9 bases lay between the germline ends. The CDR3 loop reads CSATGQNQETQYF. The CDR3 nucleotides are TGCAGTGCTACCGGACAGAACCAAGAGACCCAGTACTTC.

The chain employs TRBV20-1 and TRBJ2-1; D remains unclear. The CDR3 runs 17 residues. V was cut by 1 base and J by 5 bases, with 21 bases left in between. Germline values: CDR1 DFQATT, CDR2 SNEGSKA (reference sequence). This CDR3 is CSARGPTPMTRNNEQFF. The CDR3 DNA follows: TGCAGTGCTAGAGGCCCCACTCCCATGACAAGGAACAATGAGCAGTTCTTC.

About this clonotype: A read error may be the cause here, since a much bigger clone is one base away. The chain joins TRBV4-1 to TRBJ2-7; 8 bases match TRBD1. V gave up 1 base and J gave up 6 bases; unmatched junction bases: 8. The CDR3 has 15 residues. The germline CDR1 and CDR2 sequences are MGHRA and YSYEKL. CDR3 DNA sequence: TGCGCCAGCAGCCAAGGGGGGACAGGAGCCTGCGAGCAGTACTTC. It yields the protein CASSQGGTGACEQYF.

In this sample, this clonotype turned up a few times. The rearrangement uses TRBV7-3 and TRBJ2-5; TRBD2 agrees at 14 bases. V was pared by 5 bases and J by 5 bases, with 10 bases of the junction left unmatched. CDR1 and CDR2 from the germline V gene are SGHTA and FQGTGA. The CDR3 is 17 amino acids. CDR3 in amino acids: CASSPTRLAGGRETQYF. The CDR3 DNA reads TGTGCCAGCAGCCCCACCCGACTAGCGGGGGGGCGGGAGACCCAGTACTTC. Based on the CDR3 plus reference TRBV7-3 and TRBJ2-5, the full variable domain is GAGVSQTPSNKVTEKGKYVELRCDPISGHTALYWYRQSLGQGPEFLIYFQGTGAADDSGLPNDRFFAVRPEGSVSTLKIQRTERGDSAVYLCASSPTRLAGGRETQYFGPGTRLLVL.

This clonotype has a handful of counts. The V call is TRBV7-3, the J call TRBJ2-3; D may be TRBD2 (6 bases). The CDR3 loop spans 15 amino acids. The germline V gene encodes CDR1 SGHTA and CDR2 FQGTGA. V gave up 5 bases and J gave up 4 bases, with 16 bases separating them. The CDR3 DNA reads TGTGCCAGCAGCATCCGACCGGGGACTGCAGATACGCAGTATTTT. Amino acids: CASSIRPGTADTQYF.

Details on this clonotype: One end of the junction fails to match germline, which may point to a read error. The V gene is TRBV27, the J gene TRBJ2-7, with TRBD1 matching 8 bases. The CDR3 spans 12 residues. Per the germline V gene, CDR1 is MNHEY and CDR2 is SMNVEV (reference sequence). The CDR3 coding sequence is TGCGCCACCCGACAGGGGTTGTACGAGCAGTACTTC. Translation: CATRQGLYEQYF.

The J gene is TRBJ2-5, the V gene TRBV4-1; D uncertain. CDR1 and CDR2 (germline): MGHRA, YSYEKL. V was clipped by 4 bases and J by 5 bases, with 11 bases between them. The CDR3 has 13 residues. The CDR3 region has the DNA TGCGCCAGCAGCCGGGTAACGAAGGAGACCCAGTACTTC. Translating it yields CASSRVTKETQYF.

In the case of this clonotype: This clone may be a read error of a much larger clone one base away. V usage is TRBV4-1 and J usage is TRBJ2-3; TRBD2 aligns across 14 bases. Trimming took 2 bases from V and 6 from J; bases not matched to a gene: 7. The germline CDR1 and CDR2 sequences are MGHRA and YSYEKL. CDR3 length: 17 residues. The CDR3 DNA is TGCGCCAGCAGCCAATCACAGGGACTAGCGGGAGCGGATACGCAGTATTTT. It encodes CASSQSQGLAGADTQYF.

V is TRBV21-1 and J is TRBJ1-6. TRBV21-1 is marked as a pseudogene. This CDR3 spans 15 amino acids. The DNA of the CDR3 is TGTGCCAGCAGCAAAAAGACGGGTTGCGGTTCACCCCTCCACTTT. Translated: CASSKKTGCGSPLHF.

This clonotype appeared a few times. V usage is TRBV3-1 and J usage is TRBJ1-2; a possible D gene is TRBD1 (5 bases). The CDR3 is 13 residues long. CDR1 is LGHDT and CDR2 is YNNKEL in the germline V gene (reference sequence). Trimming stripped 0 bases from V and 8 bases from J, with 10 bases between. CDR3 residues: CASSQDGGGGYTF. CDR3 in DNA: TGTGCCAGCAGCCAAGATGGGGGAGGGGGCTACACCTTC.

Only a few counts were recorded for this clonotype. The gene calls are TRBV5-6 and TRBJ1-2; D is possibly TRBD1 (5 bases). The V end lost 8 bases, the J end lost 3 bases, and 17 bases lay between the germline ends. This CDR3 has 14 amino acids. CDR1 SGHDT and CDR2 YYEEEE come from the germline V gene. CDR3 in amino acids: CASRIRGRDYGYTF. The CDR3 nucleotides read TGTGCCAGTAGAATACGGGGGAGGGACTATGGCTACACCTTC.

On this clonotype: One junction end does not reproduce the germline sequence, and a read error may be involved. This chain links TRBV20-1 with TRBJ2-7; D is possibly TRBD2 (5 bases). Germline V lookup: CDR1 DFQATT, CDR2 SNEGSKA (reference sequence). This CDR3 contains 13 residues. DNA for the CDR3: TGCAGTGCTCCCGCCCCTAGCTCCCACGAGCAGTACTTC. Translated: CSAPAPSSHEQYF.

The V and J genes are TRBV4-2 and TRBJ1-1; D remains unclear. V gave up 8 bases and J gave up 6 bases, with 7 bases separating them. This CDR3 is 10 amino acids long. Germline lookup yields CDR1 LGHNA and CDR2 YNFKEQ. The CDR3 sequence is CASYGAEAFF. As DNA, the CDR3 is TGTGCCAGCTACGGAGCTGAAGCTTTCTTT.

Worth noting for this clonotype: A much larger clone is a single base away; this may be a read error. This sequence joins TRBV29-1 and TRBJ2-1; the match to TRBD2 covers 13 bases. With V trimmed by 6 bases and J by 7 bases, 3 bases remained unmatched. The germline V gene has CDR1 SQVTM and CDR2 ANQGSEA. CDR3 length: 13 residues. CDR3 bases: TGCAGCGTCCGGACTAGCGGGAGTAATGAGCAGTTCTTC. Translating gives CSVRTSGSNEQFF.

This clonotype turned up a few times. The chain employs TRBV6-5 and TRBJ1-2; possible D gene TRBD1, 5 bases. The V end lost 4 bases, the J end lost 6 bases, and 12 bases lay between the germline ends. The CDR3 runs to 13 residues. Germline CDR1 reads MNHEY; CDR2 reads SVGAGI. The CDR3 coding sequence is TGTGCCAGCAGTTTGACGGGGGACCATGGCTACACCTTC. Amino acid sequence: CASSLTGDHGYTF.

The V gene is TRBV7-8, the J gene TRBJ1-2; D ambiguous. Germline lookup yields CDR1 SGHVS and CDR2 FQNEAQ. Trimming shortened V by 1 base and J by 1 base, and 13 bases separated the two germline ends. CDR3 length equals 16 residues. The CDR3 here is CASSLESPYLNYGYTF. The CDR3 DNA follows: TGTGCCAGCAGCTTAGAGTCTCCTTACCTTAACTATGGCTACACCTTC.

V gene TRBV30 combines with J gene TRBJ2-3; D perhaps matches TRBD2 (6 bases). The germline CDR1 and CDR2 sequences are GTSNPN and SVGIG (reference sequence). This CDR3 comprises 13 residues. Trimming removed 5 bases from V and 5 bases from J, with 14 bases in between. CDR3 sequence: CAWESGSKDTQYF. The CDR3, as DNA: TGTGCCTGGGAAAGCGGGTCGAAAGATACGCAGTATTTT.

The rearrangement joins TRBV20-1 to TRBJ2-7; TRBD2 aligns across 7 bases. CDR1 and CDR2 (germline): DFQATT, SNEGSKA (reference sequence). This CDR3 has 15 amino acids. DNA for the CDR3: TGCAGGCCCCTTCCTAGCGGACGAGAGAACTACGAGCAGTACTTC. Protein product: CRPLPSGRENYEQYF.

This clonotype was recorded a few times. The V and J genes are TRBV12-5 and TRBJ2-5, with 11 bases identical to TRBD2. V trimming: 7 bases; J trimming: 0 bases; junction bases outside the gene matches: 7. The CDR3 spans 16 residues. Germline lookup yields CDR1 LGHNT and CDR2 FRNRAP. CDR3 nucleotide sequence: TGTGCTAGTGCCAAGGGGACTAGCGGCGACCAAGAGACCCAGTACTTC. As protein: CASAKGTSGDQETQYF.

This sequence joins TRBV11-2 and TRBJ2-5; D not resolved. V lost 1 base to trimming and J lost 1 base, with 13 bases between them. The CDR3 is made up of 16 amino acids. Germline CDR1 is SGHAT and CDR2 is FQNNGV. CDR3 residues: CASSLVGLGFQETQYF. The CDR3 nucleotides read TGTGCCAGCAGCTTAGTTGGGTTGGGATTCCAAGAGACCCAGTACTTC.

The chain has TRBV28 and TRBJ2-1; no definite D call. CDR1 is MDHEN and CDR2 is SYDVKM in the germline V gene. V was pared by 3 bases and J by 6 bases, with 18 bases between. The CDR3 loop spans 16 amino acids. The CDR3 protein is CASSFLPDGRSNEQFF. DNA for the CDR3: TGTGCCAGCAGTTTTCTACCGGACGGCAGGAGCAATGAGCAGTTCTTC. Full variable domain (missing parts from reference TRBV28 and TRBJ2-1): DVKVTQSSRYLVKRTGEKVFLECVQDMDHENMFWYRQDPGLGLRLIYFSYDVKMKEKGDIPEGYSVSREKKERFSLILESASTNQTSMYLCASSFLPDGRSNEQFFGPGTRLTVL.

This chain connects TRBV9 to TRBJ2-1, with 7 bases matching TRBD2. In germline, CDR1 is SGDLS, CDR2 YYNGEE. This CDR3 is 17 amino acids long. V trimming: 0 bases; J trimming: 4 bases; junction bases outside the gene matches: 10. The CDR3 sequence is CASSVATGTNKYNEQFF. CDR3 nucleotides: TGTGCCAGCAGCGTAGCTACCGGGACTAACAAATACAATGAGCAGTTCTTC.

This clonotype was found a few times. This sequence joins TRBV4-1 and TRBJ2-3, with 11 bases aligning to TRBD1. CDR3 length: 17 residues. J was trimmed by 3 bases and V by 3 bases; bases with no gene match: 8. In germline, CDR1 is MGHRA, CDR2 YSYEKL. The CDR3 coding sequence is TGCGCCAGCAGCCACGTAAAATGGGACAGGGGGACAGATACGCAGTATTTT. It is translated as CASSHVKWDRGTDTQYF.

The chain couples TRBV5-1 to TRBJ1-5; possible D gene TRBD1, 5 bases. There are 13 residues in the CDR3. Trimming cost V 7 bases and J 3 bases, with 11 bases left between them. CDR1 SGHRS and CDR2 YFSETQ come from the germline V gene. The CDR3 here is CASARDSNQPQHF. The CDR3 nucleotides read TGCGCCAGCGCCCGGGACTCCAATCAGCCCCAGCATTTT.